One sample yielded the 23 T cell receptor beta chains listed below, sequenced in a study of CD4 and CD8 cells across lung adenocarcinoma regions. Via MiXCR, TCRdb re-called the PCR reads, giving one row per CDR3 protein. The sample has under 15,000 distinct CDR3 sequences, roughly 47% seen once. Sequenced material: CD8+ T cells from the margin of a lung tumor. Every receptor here comes from a male donor with lung adenocarcinoma. The CD4 and CD8 labels of this study may be unreliable.

This clonotype was picked up many times. The chain uses TRBV27 and TRBJ2-5, with a tentative D call TRBD1 (5 bases). The germline V gene has CDR1 MNHEY and CDR2 SMNVEV (reference sequence). V lost 7 bases to trimming and J lost 11 bases, with 20 bases between them. This CDR3 has 13 residues. CDR3 sequence (DNA): TGTGCCAGCAAAATTTGGGTAGGGGAAGAGCAGTACTTC. It yields the protein CASKIWVGEEQYF.

This clonotype came up many times. The J gene is TRBJ2-2, the V gene TRBV6-4; D possibly corresponds to TRBD2 (6 bases). Germline CDR1 MRHNA, CDR2 SNTAGT. The CDR3 spans 13 residues. V lost 2 bases and J lost 7, with 8 bases in between. CDR3 sequence (DNA): TGTGCCAGCAGTGACCGGGAGTTCGGGGAGCTGTTTTTT. Translating gives CASSDREFGELFF.

In this sample, this clonotype turned up a few times. The chain has TRBV27 and TRBJ2-3, with 7 bases matching TRBD2. Trimming at V came to 1 base and at J to 4 bases, leaving 11 bases not matched to a gene. Germline V lookup: CDR1 MNHEY, CDR2 SMNVEV (reference sequence). CDR3 size: 17 residues. CDR3 protein: CASSLLGGGPIADTQYF. DNA of the CDR3: TGTGCCAGCAGTTTATTGGGGGGAGGGCCGATCGCAGATACGCAGTATTTT.

Notes on this clonotype: Because it lacks the conserved phenylalanine or tryptophan at the end, this CDR3 is likely a read error. The rearrangement joins TRBV10-2 to TRBJ2-5; D ambiguous. Trimming took off 7 bases at V and 4 bases at J, with 13 bases between the two ends. Per germline, CDR1 WSHSY and CDR2 SAAADI. This CDR3 contains 13 residues. As DNA, the CDR3 is TGCGCCAGCAAGCAAGAGGTAGTAGAGACCCAGTACTCG. It translates to CASKQEVVETQYS.

The chain uses TRBV7-2 and TRBJ2-1; 7 bases map to TRBD2. The junction had 9 bases not matched to a gene; V was cut back by 5 bases and J by 2 bases. The CDR3 runs 16 residues. Germline CDR1 SGHTA, CDR2 FQGNSA. CDR3 nucleotides: TGTGCCAGCAGCGGTCGGAGCGGGATCGCCTACAATGAGCAGTTCTTC. This encodes CASSGRSGIAYNEQFF. Drawing the rest from reference TRBV7-2 and TRBJ2-1, the complete variable domain is GAGVSQSPSNKVTEKGKDVELRCDPISGHTALYWYRQSLGQGLEFLIYFQGNSAPDKSGLPSDRFSAERTGGSVSTLTIQRTQQEDSAVYLCASSGRSGIAYNEQFFGPGTRLTVL.

The genes are TRBV6-1 and TRBJ1-2; possibly TRBD1 for D (5 bases). V was trimmed by 0 bases and J by 2 bases, leaving 10 bases between them. Germline V gene sequence: CDR1 MNHNS, CDR2 SASEGT. This CDR3 has 15 residues. The CDR3 DNA follows: TGTGCCAGCAGTGAAGCGGGGGGGAGCAACTATGGCTACACCTTC. Amino acid sequence: CASSEAGGSNYGYTF.

This clonotype was counted many times. This chain joins TRBV10-1 and TRBJ1-1; D is ambiguous. Germline assignment: CDR1 WNHNN and CDR2 SYGVQD (reference sequence). The V end lost 0 bases, the J end lost 3 bases, and 8 bases lay between the germline ends. The CDR3 sequence is 14 residues long. The CDR3 here is CASSESSGYTEAFF. CDR3 DNA sequence: TGCGCCAGCAGTGAGTCGAGCGGTTACACTGAAGCTTTCTTT.

This clonotype was counted only a few times. V is TRBV27 and J is TRBJ2-7, with D perhaps being TRBD1 or TRBD2 (6 bases each). This CDR3 comprises 15 residues. V was clipped by 4 bases and J by 7 bases, with 20 bases between them. Germline V CDR1 and CDR2: MNHEY, SMNVEV (reference sequence). The CDR3 nucleotides are TGTGCCAGCAGTTCAATGGGACAAGGGAGGAGAGAGCAGTACTTC. Translating gives CASSSMGQGRREQYF.

This clonotype was detected ten times or more. J is TRBJ2-1 and V is TRBV7-2; 9 bases line up with TRBD2. CDR3 length: 16 amino acids. Germline V gives CDR1 SGHTA, CDR2 FQGNSA. Trimming cost V 5 bases and J 10 bases; bases outside gene matches: 15. The chain's CDR3 is CASSPRGGGGLYEQFF. For the CDR3, the DNA is TGTGCCAGCAGCCCAAGAGGCGGGGGGGGCCTCTACGAGCAGTTCTTC.

This chain joins TRBV6-1 and TRBJ2-3; D is possibly TRBD1 or TRBD2 (6 bases each). Trimming pared 9 bases from V and 5 bases from J, leaving 21 bases between. Germline V gives CDR1 MNHNS, CDR2 SASEGT. This CDR3 has 15 amino acids. CDR3 bases: TGTGCCAGGGGGTACGGGGGCCGGGTCAAAGATACGCAGTATTTT. This encodes CARGYGGRVKDTQYF.

The chain joins TRBV10-3 to TRBJ2-3, with D possibly called TRBD1 or TRBD2 (6 bases each). With the DNA end fitting TRBJ2-7 better, the J assignment may be wrong. This CDR3 is 15 amino acids long. Germline-derived CDR1 and CDR2 are ENHRY and SYGVKD. Here the CDR3 reads CGGRPGGGGPDTQYF. DNA of the CDR3: TGTGGCGGGCGGCCCGGGGGCGGTGGCCCAGATACGCAGTACTTC.

J is TRBJ2-4 and V is TRBV6-1; D not resolved. The germline gives CDR1 MNHNS, CDR2 SASEGT. The V gene lost 3 bases and the J gene lost 15 bases, with 30 bases spanning the gap. The CDR3 spans 17 residues. CDR3 in amino acids: CASSEALLERARVSPYF. CDR3 nucleotide sequence: TGTGCCAGCAGTGAGGCGCTTCTGGAACGAGCCCGAGTTTCCCCGTACTTC.

Notes on this clonotype: The junction shows a germline mismatch at one end, possibly a read error. The rearrangement links TRBV6-1 to TRBJ2-1, with no clear D. CDR3 length: 12 residues. Germline loops: CDR1 MNHNS, CDR2 SASEGT. The CDR3 sequence is CASGDPAERQFF. The CDR3 coding sequence is TGTGCCAGCGGTGACCCCGCAGAGCGGCAGTTCTTC.

Details on this clonotype: This clone may be a read error of a much larger clone one base away. V and J are TRBV7-2 and TRBJ2-1; D is unresolved. TRBJ2-7 matches the DNA end more closely, so the J call is doubtful. The CDR3 length is 15 residues. Germline V gives CDR1 SGHTA, CDR2 FQGNSA. CDR3 bases: TGTGCCAGCACCCTCACCGAGAGCTCCTACAATGAGCAGTACTTC. This translates into CASTLTESSYNEQYF.

This clonotype was detected ten times or more. The V and J genes are TRBV6-1 and TRBJ2-7; TRBD1 might be the D (6 bases). This CDR3 region has 16 residues. Trimming cost V 10 bases and J 0 bases, with 22 bases left between them. Germline V gene data show CDR1 as MNHNS and CDR2 as SASEGT. CDR3 protein: CATRGPLGAPSYEQYF. DNA of the CDR3: TGTGCCACCAGAGGGCCGTTGGGGGCCCCCTCCTACGAGCAGTACTTC.

The V call is TRBV18, the J call TRBJ2-1, with 14 positions matching TRBD2. Germline CDR1 KGHSH, CDR2 LQKENI. The CDR3 extends over 20 amino acids. Germline trimming cut 3 bases from V and 3 bases from J; bases unmatched to any gene: 13. CDR3 sequence reads: CASSPQDPGLAGVIYNEQFF. CDR3 coding DNA: TGTGCCAGCTCACCGCAAGACCCGGGACTAGCGGGAGTTATCTACAATGAGCAGTTCTTC.

Remarks on this clonotype: Lacking the conserved final phenylalanine or tryptophan, this CDR3 likely reflects a read error. It is unclear where the CDR3 begins or ends on the DNA, so no DNA is shown, and the CDR3 is as TCRdb lists it. J is TRBJ2-5 and V is TRBV27; TRBD1, the table's D call, lacks a check against the DNA. The germline gives CDR1 MNHEY, CDR2 SMNVEV (reference sequence). The CDR3 sequence runs 13 residues, both termini included. The CDR3 spells CASRGRGRESWFS.

The chain carries TRBV7-8 and TRBJ2-1; TRBD1 agrees at 7 bases. The CDR3 is 15 residues long. After removal of 4 bases from V and 13 bases from J, the junction contained 16 bases not matched to a gene. The germline CDR1 and CDR2 sequences are SGHVS and FQNEAQ. In DNA form, the CDR3 reads TGTGCCAGCAGCTCAAGACAGGGCCCTTCTGAGACCCAGTTCTTC. This encodes CASSSRQGPSETQFF.

By frequency in the sample, this clonotype is medium-sized. The chain couples TRBV6-6 to TRBJ2-1; 9 nucleotides agree with TRBD2. Germline values: CDR1 MNHNY, CDR2 SVGAGI (reference sequence). V dropped 7 bases and J dropped 1; count of bases not matched to a gene: 5. This CDR3 is built from 15 residues. The CDR3 reads CASTLGLASYNEQFF. The CDR3 DNA reads as TGTGCCAGCACCCTCGGACTAGCGTCCTACAATGAGCAGTTCTTC.

In this sample, this clonotype is medium-sized. J is TRBJ2-5 and V is TRBV12-3 or TRBV12-4; TRBD2 might be the D (6 bases). Trimming took off 3 bases at V and 11 bases at J, with 16 bases between the two ends. CDR3 length: 13 amino acids. CDR3 DNA: TGTGCCAGCAGTTTGGGGGAGGTGCAGGAGCAGTACTTC. Its protein is CASSLGEVQEQYF.

This clonotype was seen more than once but under ten times. The J gene is TRBJ2-7, the V gene TRBV11-2; 10 positions agree with TRBD2. This CDR3 has 15 residues. V gave up 2 bases and J gave up 0 bases; unmatched junction bases: 1. Germline CDR1 and CDR2: SGHAT and FQNNGV. The chain's CDR3 is CASSLSSGSSYEQYF. In DNA, the CDR3 is TGTGCCAGCAGCTTATCTAGCGGGAGCTCCTACGAGCAGTACTTC.

This clonotype was counted a single time. One junction end does not reproduce the germline sequence, and a read error may be involved. This sequence joins TRBV6-1 and TRBJ2-3; weak D call: TRBD2 (5 bases). This CDR3 contains 13 residues. Germline CDR1 is MNHNS and CDR2 is SASEGT. For the CDR3, the DNA is TGTGCCAGCATACTGGGAGCCAAAGATACGCAGTATTTC. As protein: CASILGAKDTQYF.

The rearrangement joins TRBV6-1 to TRBJ1-2; D gene unclear. Trimming left V 7 bases short and J 5 bases short, with 14 bases between. CDR3 size: 13 residues. The germline V gene has CDR1 MNHNS and CDR2 SASEGT. The DNA for the CDR3 is TGTGCCAGCACTCCCATGACAACTTATGGCTACACCTTC. This codes for CASTPMTTYGYTF.